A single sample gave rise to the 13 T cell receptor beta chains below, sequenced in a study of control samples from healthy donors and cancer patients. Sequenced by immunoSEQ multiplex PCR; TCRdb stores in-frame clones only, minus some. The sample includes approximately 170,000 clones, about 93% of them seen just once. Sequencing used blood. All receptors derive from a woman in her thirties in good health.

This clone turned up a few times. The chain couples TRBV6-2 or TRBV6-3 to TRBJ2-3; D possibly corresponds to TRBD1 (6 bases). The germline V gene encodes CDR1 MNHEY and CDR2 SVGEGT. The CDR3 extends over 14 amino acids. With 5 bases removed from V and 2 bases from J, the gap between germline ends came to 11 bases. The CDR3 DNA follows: TGTGCCAGCAGTCCAGGGGCGGTCACAGATACGCAGTATTTT. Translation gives CASSPGAVTDTQYF.

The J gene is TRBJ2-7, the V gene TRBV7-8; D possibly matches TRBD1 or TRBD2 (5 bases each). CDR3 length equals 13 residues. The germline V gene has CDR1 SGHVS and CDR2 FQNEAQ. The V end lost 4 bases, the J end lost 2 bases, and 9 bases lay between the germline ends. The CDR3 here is CASSSGAPYEQYF. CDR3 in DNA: TGTGCCAGCAGCTCCGGGGCTCCCTACGAGCAGTACTTC.

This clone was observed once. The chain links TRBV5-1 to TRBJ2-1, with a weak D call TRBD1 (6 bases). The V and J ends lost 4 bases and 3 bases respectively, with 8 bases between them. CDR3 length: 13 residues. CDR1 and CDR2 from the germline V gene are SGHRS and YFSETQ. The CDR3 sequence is CASSRTDYNEQFF. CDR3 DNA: TGCGCCAGCAGCCGGACAGACTACAATGAGCAGTTCTTC.

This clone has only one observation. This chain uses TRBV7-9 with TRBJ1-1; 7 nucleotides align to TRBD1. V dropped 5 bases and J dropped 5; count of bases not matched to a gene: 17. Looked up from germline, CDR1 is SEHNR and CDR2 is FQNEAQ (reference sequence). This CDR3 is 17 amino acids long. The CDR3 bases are TGTGCCAGCAGCCCCGACATCAGCCTACAGGGGCGGACTGAAGCTTTCTTT. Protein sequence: CASSPDISLQGRTEAFF.

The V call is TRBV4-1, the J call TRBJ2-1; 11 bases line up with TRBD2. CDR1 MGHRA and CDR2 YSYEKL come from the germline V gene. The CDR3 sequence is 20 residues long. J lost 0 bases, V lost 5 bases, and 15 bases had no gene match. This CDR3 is CASSLRSTSGNYHSYNEQFF. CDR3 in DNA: TGCGCCAGCAGCTTGCGCTCGACTAGCGGGAACTATCACTCCTACAATGAGCAGTTCTTC.

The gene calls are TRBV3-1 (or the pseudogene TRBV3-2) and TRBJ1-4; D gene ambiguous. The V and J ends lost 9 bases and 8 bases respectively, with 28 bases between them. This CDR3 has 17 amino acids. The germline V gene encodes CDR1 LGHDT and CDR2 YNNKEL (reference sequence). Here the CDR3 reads CARTTSGHVKFQEKLFF. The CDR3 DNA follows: TGTGCCAGAACAACCTCCGGGCACGTCAAATTTCAGGAAAAACTGTTTTTT.

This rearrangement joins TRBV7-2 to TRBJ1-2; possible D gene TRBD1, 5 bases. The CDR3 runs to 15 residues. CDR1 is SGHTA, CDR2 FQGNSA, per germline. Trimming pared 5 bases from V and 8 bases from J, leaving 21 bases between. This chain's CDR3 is CASSPPGRGEGGYTF. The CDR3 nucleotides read TGTGCCAGCAGCCCCCCCGGGCGGGGGGAGGGAGGCTACACCTTC.

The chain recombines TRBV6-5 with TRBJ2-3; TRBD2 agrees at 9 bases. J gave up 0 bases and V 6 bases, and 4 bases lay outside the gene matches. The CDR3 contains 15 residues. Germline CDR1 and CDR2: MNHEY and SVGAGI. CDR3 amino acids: CASSTLAGSTDTQYF. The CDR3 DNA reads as TGTGCCAGCAGCACTCTAGCGGGGAGCACAGATACGCAGTATTTT.

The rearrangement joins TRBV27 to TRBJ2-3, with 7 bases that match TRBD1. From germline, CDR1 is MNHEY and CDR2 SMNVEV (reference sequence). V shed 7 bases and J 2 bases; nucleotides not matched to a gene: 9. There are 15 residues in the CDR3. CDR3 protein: CASKSQGDFTDTQYF. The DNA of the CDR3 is TGTGCCAGCAAGAGCCAGGGGGATTTCACAGATACGCAGTATTTT.

The CDR3 DNA is TGTGCCAGCAGTTACTCGCATCTTCGGACTAGCGGGAGGCCCACAGATACGCAGTATTTT. Translation: CASSYSHLRTSGRPTDTQYF. The chain carries TRBV6-7 and TRBJ2-3; 14 bases match TRBD2. TRBV6-7 is reported as an ORF; its role is uncertain. The CDR3 has 20 amino acids. V trimming: 0 bases; J trimming: 2 bases; junction bases outside the gene matches: 10.

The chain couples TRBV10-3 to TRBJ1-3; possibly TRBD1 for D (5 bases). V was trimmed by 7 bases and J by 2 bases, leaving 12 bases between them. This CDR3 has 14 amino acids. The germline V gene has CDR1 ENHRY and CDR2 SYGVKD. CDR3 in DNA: TGTGCCATCACCGACCCGACAGCTGGAAACACCATATATTTT. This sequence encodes CAITDPTAGNTIYF.

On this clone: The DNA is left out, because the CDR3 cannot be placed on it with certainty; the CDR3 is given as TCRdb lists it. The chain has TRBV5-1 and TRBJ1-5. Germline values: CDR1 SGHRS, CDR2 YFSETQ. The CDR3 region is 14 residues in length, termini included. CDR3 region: CASSFGAGNQPQHF.

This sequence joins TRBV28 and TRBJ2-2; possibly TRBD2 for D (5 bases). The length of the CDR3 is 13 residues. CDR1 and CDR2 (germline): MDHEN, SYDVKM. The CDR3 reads CVTASRGTGELFF. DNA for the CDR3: TGTGTCACAGCATCTCGGGGAACCGGGGAGCTGTTTTTT.